A single sample is the source of the 5 T cell receptor beta chains below, sequenced in a study of radiotherapy plus CTLA-4 blockade in lung cancer. Sequenced by immunoSEQ multiplex PCR; TCRdb stores in-frame clones only, minus some. This sample yields 45,000 or so clones, of which less than 85% are seen a single time; over 8.5% belongs to the top ten. The sequences come from peripheral blood, collected from a patient treated with radiotherapy plus ipilimumab. All receptors derive from a human donor with non-small cell lung cancer who had stable disease on radiotherapy plus ipilimumab.

The chain recombines TRBV6-6 with TRBJ2-4, with TRBD2 as a possible D gene (7 bases). Trimming took off 10 bases at V and 7 bases at J, with 14 bases between the two ends. The CDR3 is 12 amino acids. Germline values: CDR1 MNHNY, CDR2 SVGAGI (reference sequence). The CDR3 DNA reads as TGTGCCACTCAAGGGGGGGGGAACATTCAGTACTTC. This codes for CATQGGGNIQYF.

The chain is built from TRBV5-1 and TRBJ2-7; tentatively, D is TRBD1 (5 bases). Trimming took 2 bases from V and 5 from J, leaving 17 bases between them. Germline V CDR1 and CDR2: SGHRS, YFSETQ. The CDR3 spans 15 residues. The CDR3 sequence is CASSFGSQGSNEQYF. The CDR3 coding sequence is TGCGCCAGCAGCTTCGGTAGTCAGGGTAGCAACGAGCAGTACTTC.

V is TRBV6-5 and J is TRBJ2-5, with D perhaps matching TRBD1 (5 bases). The CDR3 is made up of 14 amino acids. Deletions cut 6 bases from V and 4 bases from J, with 15 bases between. Germline V CDR1 and CDR2: MNHEY, SVGAGI. CDR3 loop: CASSPQGIAETQYF. The CDR3, as DNA: TGTGCCAGCAGCCCTCAGGGAATCGCAGAGACCCAGTACTTC.

J is TRBJ2-1 and V is TRBV7-2; 9 bases align to TRBD2. Germline CDR1 SGHTA, CDR2 FQGNSA. The CDR3 spans 15 residues. J lost 5 bases, V lost 5 bases, and 7 bases had no gene match. CDR3 coding DNA: TGTGCCAGCAGCCTAAGACTAGCGGCAGACAATGAGCAGTTCTTC. Its translation: CASSLRLAADNEQFF.

The chain employs TRBV29-1 and TRBJ2-5, with a tentative D call TRBD2 (6 bases). V gave up 4 bases and J gave up 4 bases, with 16 bases separating them. CDR1 and CDR2 from the germline V gene are SQVTM and ANQGSEA. This CDR3 region has 14 residues. The CDR3 sequence is CSVVGSTAGETQYF. CDR3 sequence (DNA): TGCAGCGTTGTGGGCAGCACAGCGGGAGAGACCCAGTACTTC.